The clone carrying this T cell receptor (beta chain) was found a few times. This entry is derived from a study of blood T cells in healthy people across ages. A second PCR, run for about 7 to 11 cycles, used a sample-barcoded 5' primer plus a J-beta primer mix. TCRdb independently ran MiXCR on the 5' RACE reads; one entry per CDR3 protein. The sample carries over 950,000 distinct CDR3 sequences, roughly two fifths recorded once. Donors ranged from roughly 6 to 95 years old and were healthy Caucasians in Russia. Donors gave roughly 10 milliliters of peripheral blood apiece. The CDR3 length is 14 residues. V lost 6 bases and J lost 8; bases outside the gene matches: 7.

The clonotype originates from a man between 18 and 35 years old in good health. The sample was blood. The chain employs TRBV12-3 or TRBV12-4 and TRBJ1-5, with 10 bases fitting TRBD1. Here the CDR3 DNA reads TGTGCCAGCAGAGGGACAGGGGCTATCAAGCCCCAGCATTTT. It encodes CASRGTGAIKPQHF.